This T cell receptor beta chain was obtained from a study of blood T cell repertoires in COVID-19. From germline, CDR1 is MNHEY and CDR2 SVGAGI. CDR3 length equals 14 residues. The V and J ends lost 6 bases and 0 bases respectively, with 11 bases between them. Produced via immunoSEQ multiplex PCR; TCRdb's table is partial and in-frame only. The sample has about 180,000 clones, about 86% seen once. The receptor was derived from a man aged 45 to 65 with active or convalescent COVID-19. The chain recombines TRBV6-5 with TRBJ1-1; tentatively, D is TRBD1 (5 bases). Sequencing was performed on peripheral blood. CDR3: CASRTVSMNTEAFF. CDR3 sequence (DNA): TGTGCCAGCAGGACAGTTTCCATGAACACTGAAGCTTTCTTT.